These T cell receptor beta chains were read from a single sample in a study of blood T cells in healthy people across ages. One entry per CDR3 protein, called by TCRdb with MiXCR from the 5' RACE reads. The repertoire holds approximately 1,700,000 distinct CDR3 sequences, with approximately 39% as singletons. The sample was blood. Every receptor here comes from a human donor in good health. Both conserved end residues are trimmed from each CDR3. Fields, in order: J gene, V gene, clone size, CDR3 protein. Clone size is given for some rows only: seen once, a few or many times, or a class if the clone is expanded.

NA	TRBV5-1	NA	ASSLLTSGGQETQY
TRBJ2-7	TRBV10-3	few	VISGLDIYEQY
TRBJ1-2	TRBV12-3/TRBV12-4	NA	ASRIRGFGGYT
TRBJ1-1	TRBV7-3	few	ASSPQRGTEAF
TRBJ1-4	TRBV4-1	NA	ASSHTGGTGEKLF
TRBJ1-2	TRBV10-3	NA	AISDRDRGLFFYT
TRBJ2-3	TRBV10-3	few	AIRLGGGLTDTQY
TRBJ2-7	TRBV7-2	NA	ASSLAGGNGEQY
NA	TRBV10-3	NA	AISKERSYEQY
TRBJ1-5	TRBV28	NA	ASSFQGTQQPQH
TRBJ2-3	TRBV2	few	ASNGHRTDTQY
TRBJ1-2	TRBV6-5	few	ASSYSPGQGVNYGYT
TRBJ2-6	TRBV7-2	many	ASSLIPGANVLT
TRBJ2-1	TRBV27	few	ASIPGRAYNEQF
TRBJ2-4	TRBV7-2	NA	ASSLEGGALYNEQY
TRBJ2-7	TRBV11-2	NA	ASSFGSRSTYEQY
TRBJ2-3	TRBV7-2	NA	ASSLAGRGPDTQY
NA	TRBV7-8	few	ASSLLMGAEQY
TRBJ1-2	TRBV6-5	NA	ASTGENGYT
TRBJ1-1	TRBV4-3	NA	ASSQDYTGRTEAF
TRBJ2-1	TRBV30	NA	AWTGGYEQF
TRBJ2-7	TRBV4-2	NA	ASSQVGAPTYEQY
TRBJ1-3	TRBV28	NA	ASISSPGNTIY
TRBJ1-6	TRBV3-1	few	ASSPRPGQGVSPLH
TRBJ1-5	TRBV28	NA	ASSFDRDEYQPQH
TRBJ1-2	TRBV20-1	NA	SARDGLEGGSFDGYT
TRBJ2-7	TRBV20-1	NA	SARLADSYEQY
TRBJ1-1	TRBV4-3	NA	ASSQTLGLEAF
TRBJ1-5	TRBV25-1	NA	ASSEWEARPQH
TRBJ2-3	TRBV4-1	NA	ASSQRDADTQY
TRBJ1-1	TRBV24-1	NA	ATSDHRTGDTEAF
TRBJ2-3	TRBV20-1	NA	STRDFLGLDLSDTQY
TRBJ2-3	TRBV3-1	NA	ASSRELSTDTQY
TRBJ2-3	TRBV3-1	NA	ASSQQGGGTDTQY
TRBJ2-1	TRBV5-1	NA	ASSLGLVDSEQF
TRBJ1-1	TRBV6-1	few	ASSERQALEAF